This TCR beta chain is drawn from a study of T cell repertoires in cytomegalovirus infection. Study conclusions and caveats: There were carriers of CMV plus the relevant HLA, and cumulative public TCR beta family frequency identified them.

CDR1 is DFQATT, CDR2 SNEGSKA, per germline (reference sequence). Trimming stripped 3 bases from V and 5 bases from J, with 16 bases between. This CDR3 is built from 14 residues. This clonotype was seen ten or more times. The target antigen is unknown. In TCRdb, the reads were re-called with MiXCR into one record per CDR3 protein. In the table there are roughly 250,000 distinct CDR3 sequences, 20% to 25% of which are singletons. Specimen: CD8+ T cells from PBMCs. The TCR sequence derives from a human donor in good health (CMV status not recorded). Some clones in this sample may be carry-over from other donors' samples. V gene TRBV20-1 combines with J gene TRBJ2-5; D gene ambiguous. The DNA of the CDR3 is TGCAGTGCTAGGGGCGACGGCGTGAAGGAGACCCAGTACTTC. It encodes CSARGDGVKETQYF.